These 12 T cell receptor beta chains were all obtained from the same sample, sequenced in a study of T cells in Graves' hyperthyroidism and ophthalmopathy. TCR beta CDR3 region amplification was performed from RNA transcripts. The HTBI primer set was used in a first-round RT-PCR of the TCR CDR3. TCRdb passed the multiplex PCR reads through MiXCR, listing each CDR3 protein once. The data contain 600,000 to 700,000 distinct CDR3 sequences, roughly 14% of them seen just once; the ten biggest clones take up approximately 4.3%. Sequenced sample: blood. Receptors were obtained from a woman between 40 and 55 years old with Graves' ophthalmopathy.

This clonotype was observed a handful of times. The chain recombines TRBV9 with TRBJ2-5, with D tentatively TRBD2 (6 bases). With 0 bases removed from V and 4 bases from J, the gap between germline ends came to 13 bases. The CDR3 has 15 amino acids. Germline CDR1 SGDLS, CDR2 YYNGEE. The CDR3 loop is CASSVVGGTGETQYF. The DNA for the CDR3 is TGTGCCAGCAGCGTAGTGGGGGGAACTGGAGAGACCCAGTACTTC.

At least ten counts were recorded for this clonotype. The chain joins TRBV12-3 or TRBV12-4 to TRBJ2-2; weak D call: TRBD1 (6 bases). Trimming stripped 10 bases from V and 5 bases from J, with 17 bases between. The CDR3 covers 14 residues. The CDR3 sequence is CAIQGLSGTGELFF. The CDR3 DNA reads TGTGCCATACAGGGTCTGTCAGGGACCGGGGAGCTGTTTTTT.

This clonotype was picked up many times. V and J are TRBV28 and TRBJ2-7, with 7 bases fitting TRBD2. Germline loops: CDR1 MDHEN, CDR2 SYDVKM. This CDR3 is 14 amino acids long. V trimming: 4 bases; J trimming: 3 bases; junction bases outside the gene matches: 6. In DNA form, the CDR3 reads TGTGCCAGCAGTTCCGGACTAGTTGGCTACGAGCAGTACTTC. Amino acids: CASSSGLVGYEQYF.

This clonotype was recorded many times. V and J are TRBV19 and TRBJ2-2, with TRBD1 matching 9 bases. The CDR3 has 15 amino acids. The ends lost 4 bases at V and 4 bases at J; junction bases unmatched: 4. CDR1 is LNHDA and CDR2 is SQIVND in the germline V gene (reference sequence). This chain's CDR3 is CASSTGTGFTGELFF. The CDR3 region has the DNA TGTGCCAGTAGTACGGGGACAGGGTTCACCGGGGAGCTGTTTTTT.

This clonotype showed up just a few times. The chain is built from TRBV20-1 and TRBJ1-1; 7 nucleotides line up with TRBD1. J was trimmed by 3 bases and V by 5 bases; bases with no gene match: 6. This CDR3 comprises 13 residues. CDR1 is DFQATT, CDR2 SNEGSKA, per germline (reference sequence). CDR3 nucleotide sequence: TGCAGTGCTCAGAGGGGGCAGGACACTGAAGCTTTCTTT. Translated, it gives CSAQRGQDTEAFF.

The J gene is TRBJ2-3, the V gene TRBV6-1; 10 nucleotides line up with TRBD2. The CDR3 length is 16 residues. The germline gives CDR1 MNHNS, CDR2 SASEGT. J was trimmed by 3 bases and V by 0 bases; bases with no gene match: 3. The chain's CDR3 is CASSEAAGGPTDTQYF. CDR3 bases: TGTGCCAGCAGTGAAGCAGCGGGAGGGCCTACAGATACGCAGTATTTT.

This clonotype occurred many times. The J gene is TRBJ2-2, the V gene TRBV6-1; maybe TRBD2 (6 bases). Trimming cost V 6 bases and J 4 bases, with 15 bases left between them. Germline CDR1 MNHNS, CDR2 SASEGT. The CDR3 extends over 15 amino acids. The CDR3 is CASRERLGVTGELFF. In nucleotides, the CDR3 is TGTGCCAGCAGGGAGAGACTAGGTGTCACCGGGGAGCTGTTTTTT.

This clonotype showed up many times. This chain links TRBV6-1 with TRBJ1-2; D not resolved. CDR1 and CDR2 from the germline V gene are MNHNS and SASEGT. The CDR3 is 12 residues long. The ends were cut back, 6 bases at V and 4 bases at J, with 9 bases in the middle. CDR3 loop: CASSGVSYGYTF. Here the CDR3 DNA reads TGTGCCAGCAGCGGGGTCAGCTATGGCTACACCTTC.

The table lists this clonotype with many counts. This chain joins TRBV27 and TRBJ1-5; D not certain. The V gene's germline CDR1 is MNHEY and CDR2 SMNVEV (reference sequence). This CDR3 has 15 amino acids. Trimming shortened V by 5 bases and J by 0 bases, and 11 bases separated the two germline ends. The CDR3 sequence is CASSLQFHSNQPQHF. The CDR3 nucleotides read TGTGCCAGCAGTCTACAGTTTCATAGCAATCAGCCCCAGCATTTT.

This clonotype was observed at least ten times. This chain joins TRBV5-1 and TRBJ1-1, with 12 bases lining up with TRBD1. V lost 0 bases to trimming and J lost 0 bases; unmatched junction nucleotides: 3. The CDR3 is made up of 17 amino acids. Germline CDR1 and CDR2: SGHRS and YFSETQ. The CDR3 coding sequence is TGCGCCAGCAGCTTGGACGGGACAGGGGGCCTGAACACTGAAGCTTTCTTT. Protein sequence: CASSLDGTGGLNTEAFF.

This clonotype was seen repeatedly, ten times or more. This chain uses TRBV29-1 with TRBJ2-5; TRBD2 might be the D (5 bases). The CDR3 covers 13 residues. The germline CDR1 and CDR2 sequences are SQVTM and ANQGSEA. The V end lost 6 bases, the J end lost 2 bases, and 13 bases lay between the germline ends. CDR3 in amino acids: CSVTWTDQETQYF. The DNA of the CDR3 is TGCAGCGTAACTTGGACTGATCAAGAGACCCAGTACTTC.

The rearrangement uses TRBV11-2 and TRBJ2-4; D call uncertain. The CDR3 runs to 13 residues. V was cut by 5 bases and J by 6 bases, with 11 bases left in between. CDR1 is SGHAT and CDR2 is FQNNGV in the germline V gene. CDR3 coding DNA: TGTGCCAGCAGCGCCAGACTCGGAAACATTCAGTACTTC. Translation: CASSARLGNIQYF.